These T cell receptor beta chains were read from a single sample in a study of cytomegalovirus exposure and HLA in healthy donors. Profiled with immunoSEQ multiplex PCR; TCRdb holds only in-frame clones, not every one. This sample yields about 130,000 clones, of which around 70% are seen a single time; about 7.3% belongs to the top ten. What was sequenced was PBMCs. These receptors all stem from a male donor in good health and CMV-seronegative. The CDR3 runs from the conserved cysteine through the conserved F or W. D genes are given only for firm matches. Rows give clone size only sometimes, using once, few, many, or a class for an expanded clone.

CDR3nt	CDR3aa	abundance	v_gene	d_gene	j_gene
TGTGCCAGCAGTACTAGCGGGGGGGATACGCAGTATTTT	CASSTSGGDTQYF	few	TRBV2	TRBD2	TRBJ2-3
TGTGCCAGCAGTTATAGCCCCAGGGCGAGGAATGAAAAACTGTTTTTT	CASSYSPRARNEKLFF	-	TRBV6-5	-	TRBJ1-4
TGTGCCAGCAGCCCGAGGGACAGGGGGAATGAGCAGTTCTTC	CASSPRDRGNEQFF	-	TRBV2	TRBD1	TRBJ2-1
TGTGCCAGCAGCTTAGCGGGAGGGGAAGCAGAGACCCAGTACTTC	CASSLAGGEAETQYF	-	TRBV7-2	TRBD2	TRBJ2-5
TGTGCCAGCAGCTTAGTGGCAGGCACTGAAGCTTTCTTT	CASSLVAGTEAFF	-	TRBV7-6	-	TRBJ1-1
TGTGCCAGCAGTTTACTGGGGACAGCCTCTAACTATGGCTACACCTTC	CASSLLGTASNYGYTF	once	TRBV27	TRBD1	TRBJ1-2
TGTGCCAGCTCACTTCAGGGGGATGGGTACGAGCAGTACTTC	CASSLQGDGYEQYF	-	TRBV18	TRBD1	TRBJ2-7
TGTGCCAGCAGTCTGTGGACAGGGGGCACCACTGAAGCTTTCTTT	CASSLWTGGTTEAFF	-	TRBV28	TRBD1	TRBJ1-1
TGTGCCAGCAGCAAAGTTGACAGGCTAACCACCTACGAGCAGTACTTC	CASSKVDRLTTYEQYF	-	TRBV21-1	-	TRBJ2-7
TGTGCCAGCAGCCTTGGGAGGGGGGCTCGTACTAAAGAGACCCAGTACTTC	CASSLGRGARTKETQYF	-	TRBV11-2	-	TRBJ2-5
TGTGCCAGCTCACCGCGCCGCGGGGGGCTGGGAGAGACCCAGTACTTC	CASSPRRGGLGETQYF	-	TRBV18	TRBD2	TRBJ2-5
TGTGCCAGCAGCGCCAAAGGGGGGGGTCAGGGGGAGACCCAGTACTTC	CASSAKGGGQGETQYF	-	TRBV9	-	TRBJ2-5
TGTGCCAGCAGCGCGCTTAGCGGCGGGGGGAATGAGCAGTTCTTC	CASSALSGGGNEQFF	-	TRBV9	TRBD2	TRBJ2-1
TGTGCCAGCAGTTTAGGCAGGGGACCTTGGGGCTATGGCTACACCTTC	CASSLGRGPWGYGYTF	few	TRBV27	-	TRBJ1-2
TGTGCCAGCAGCCCCCTCGGCAGGATCCCAGATACGCAGTATTTT	CASSPLGRIPDTQYF	-	TRBV7-9	-	TRBJ2-3
TGTGCCAGCAGCTTCGGTGGGCTAGCGGGAGTAGGCGAGCAGTACTTC	CASSFGGLAGVGEQYF	-	TRBV5-4	TRBD2	TRBJ2-7
TGTGCCAGCAGCTTGGGCGCGGGACGTATGAACACTGAAGCTTTCTTT	CASSLGAGRMNTEAFF	-	TRBV5-4	-	TRBJ1-1
TGTGCCAGCACCTCATCGGGCAGGGCGACAGATACGCAGTATTTT	CASTSSGRATDTQYF	-	TRBV28	-	TRBJ2-3
TGTGCCAGCAGCTTAGGAGGGCTACCCGGAACCTACGAGCAGTACTTC	CASSLGGLPGTYEQYF	-	TRBV7-6	-	TRBJ2-7
TGTGCCAGTAGTATCGGAGACGGGGCTTTCTTT	CASSIGDGAFF	-	TRBV19	-	TRBJ1-1
TGCAGCGTCCTACCCGCGGGGAGCACAGATACGCAGTATTTT	CSVLPAGSTDTQYF	-	TRBV29-1	-	TRBJ2-3
TGTGCCAGCAGCGAGGAAGGGCAGGGGGCCGGAGGGGAAAAACTGTTTTTT	CASSEEGQGAGGEKLFF	-	TRBV13	TRBD1	TRBJ1-4
TGTGCCTGGAGGAGGAGGCGGGACAGCCAGAACACTGAAGCTTTCTTT	CAWRRRRDSQNTEAFF	-	TRBV30	TRBD1	TRBJ1-1
TGTGCCAGGTCGGACGCAGGGGGATTCTCAGAGACCCAGTACTTC	CARSDAGGFSETQYF	-	TRBV27	TRBD1	TRBJ2-5
TGCGCCAGCAGCCAAGTGGCTAGCGCAGAGGACGAGCAGTACTTC	CASSQVASAEDEQYF	-	TRBV4-1	-	TRBJ2-7
TGTGCCAGCACCGGAGACAGGGCGAACACTGAAGCTTTCTTT	CASTGDRANTEAFF	once	TRBV11-1	TRBD1	TRBJ1-1
TGTGCCACCAGCCCTCGGCGGTCCCGAGGCAATGAGCAGTTCTTC	CATSPRRSRGNEQFF	few	TRBV15	-	TRBJ2-1
TGTGCCAGCAGCCCCTGGGACTACCCAAGGACCCAGTACTTC	CASSPWDYPRTQYF	-	TRBV5-8	TRBD2	TRBJ2-5
TGTGCCAGCAGTGGAGGGCGGGATGAAGCTTTCTTT	CASSGGRDEAFF	-	TRBV27	-	TRBJ1-1
TGTGCCAGCAGCTTATCGGCAGGGGGCTTGGAGCTGTTTTTT	CASSLSAGGLELFF	few	TRBV7-2	TRBD1	TRBJ2-2
TGTGCCAGCAGTTTGCGGGGGCGTCTATCCGACGAGCAGTACTTC	CASSLRGRLSDEQYF	-	TRBV28	-	TRBJ2-7
TGCGCCAGAAGTACCGGGACAGGGGTGCGAGGTAGTGGTTGGAACAATCAGCCCCAGCATTTT	CARSTGTGVRGSGWNNQPQHF	-	TRBV10-1	TRBD1	TRBJ1-5
TGCGCCAGCAGCCAAGCAGGAGGGCCGTACAATGAGCAGTTCTTC	CASSQAGGPYNEQFF	-	TRBV4-3	-	TRBJ2-1
TGTGCCAGCAGCTTAGCGGGAGGTAGCAATCAGCCCCAGCATTTT	CASSLAGGSNQPQHF	-	TRBV7-2	-	TRBJ1-5
TGTGCCAGCAGCCCCCGAGGTCCGGATACGCAGTATTTT	CASSPRGPDTQYF	-	TRBV7-9	-	TRBJ2-3
TGTGCCAGCAGCCCCCGAGACAGGTTTCTTTCCTACGAGCAGTACTTC	CASSPRDRFLSYEQYF	medium-sized	TRBV13	-	TRBJ2-7
TGTGCCAGCAGTAGTCAGGATACGCAGTATTTT	CASSSQDTQYF	-	TRBV27	-	TRBJ2-3
TGTGCCAGCAGTTACGGGGACATGAACACTGAAGCTTTCTTT	CASSYGDMNTEAFF	-	TRBV6-5	-	TRBJ1-1
TGTGCCAGCAGTTTATTGACATCTAACTATGGCTACACCTTC	CASSLLTSNYGYTF	few	TRBV28	-	TRBJ1-2
TGTGCCAGCAGTTTAGGGGCCGTGTACCAAGAGACCCAGTACTTC	CASSLGAVYQETQYF	-	TRBV28	-	TRBJ2-5
TGTGCTAGCAGCCCTACAGGGACCCAGAAAGAGACCCAGTACTTC	CASSPTGTQKETQYF	-	TRBV7-7	-	TRBJ2-5
TGTGCCAGCAGCTTATCGCAGGGCGACGGCTACACCTTC	CASSLSQGDGYTF	-	TRBV7-3	-	TRBJ1-2
TGTGCCAGTAGTGCTCAGGGACAGCCCTACGAGCAGTACTTC	CASSAQGQPYEQYF	once	TRBV19	TRBD1	TRBJ2-7
TGTGCCAGCAGCTTAAGCCCCTGGGGGGAGACCCACGAGCAGTACTTC	CASSLSPWGETHEQYF	-	TRBV7-6	-	TRBJ2-7
TGTGCCAGCACCCCCCGCCGATCGGGGTATGGCTACACCTTC	CASTPRRSGYGYTF	few	TRBV6-5	-	TRBJ1-2